The rows below give T cell receptor beta chains drawn from one sample of a study of yellow fever vaccine responses in identical twins. TCRdb called the RT-PCR reads again in MiXCR, with one record for every CDR3 protein. Of approximately 11,000 distinct CDR3 sequences listed, 65% to 80% are singletons. Specimen: T cells from blood (PBMCs), unsorted or a sorted subset (not recorded which), collected before or after yellow fever vaccination (not recorded which). The receptor set was obtained from a woman younger than 35 who received the yellow fever vaccine. The CDR3 runs from the conserved cysteine through the conserved F or W.

TRBV20-1	TRBJ1-3	CSALASPVQENTIYF
TRBV29-1	TRBJ2-2	CSVPRASGNTGELFF
TRBV4-1	TRBJ2-1	CASSLKRGLLEQFF
TRBV9	TRBJ2-1	CASSATFHNEQFF
TRBV2	TRBJ2-3	CASRTGTDTQYF
TRBV4-1	TRBJ1-1	CASSQSKYTEAFF
TRBV4-1	TRBJ2-1	CASSYRIAGVGDEQFF
TRBV4-1	TRBJ2-1	CASSQQKDNEQFF
TRBV2	TRBJ2-1	CASSDRGEQFF
TRBV11-1	TRBJ2-1	CASSTGTGDYNEQFF
TRBV24-1	TRBJ2-2	CATSDSGTDHTGELFF